This paragraph covers one TCR beta chain sequence. There is no known antigen for this receptor. Base quality data are lacking; no much larger clone is found one base away. The library was produced with the immunoSEQ multiplex PCR assay. Sourced from immuneACCESS, this table was stored by TCRdb with only in-frame sequences that have V and J called. A share of the clones is absent; for the studies checked, an unresolved V gene accounts for under half, and the remainder has no known explanation. The sample has roughly 130,000 clones on record, around 93% of them singletons. Together, the top ten hold roughly 8.7% of the sample. This sample stems from a study of control samples from healthy donors and cancer patients (dated by TCRdb to 2018 to 2021). From the cysteine up to the phenylalanine, the CDR3 has a length of 14 residues. This entry keeps only the CDR3 DNA: 42 bases, framed from base 1. V loses 4 bases of germline sequence and J loses 0 bases, and the interval between the two ends is 7 bases. CDR1 and CDR2, looked up from the germline V gene (reference sequence), are WNHNN and SYGVQD.

This sequence was found in a man aged 18 to 30 in good health. Sequenced material: blood. The rearrangement combines TRBV10-1 with TRBJ2-1; the D gene lacks a confident call. Here the CDR3 is given as CASSARNSYNEQFF. The DNA reads as follows: TGCGCCAGCAGTGCGAGGAACTCCTACAATGAGCAGTTCTTC.